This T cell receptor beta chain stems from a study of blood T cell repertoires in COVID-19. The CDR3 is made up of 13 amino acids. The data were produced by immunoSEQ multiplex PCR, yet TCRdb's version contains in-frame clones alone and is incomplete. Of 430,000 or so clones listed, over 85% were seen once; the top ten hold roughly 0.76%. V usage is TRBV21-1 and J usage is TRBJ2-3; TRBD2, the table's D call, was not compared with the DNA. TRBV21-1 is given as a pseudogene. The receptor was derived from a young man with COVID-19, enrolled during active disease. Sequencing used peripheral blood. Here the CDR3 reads CASSSPVADTQYF. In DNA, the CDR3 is TGTGCCAGCAGCTCCCCGGTTGCGGATACGCAGTATTTT.